This TCR beta chain originates from a study of control samples from healthy donors and cancer patients (dated by TCRdb to the early 2020s). Concerning this clone: What antigen it recognizes has not been identified. The record has no base qualities; no much larger clone is one base away.

Receptor libraries were prepared by the immunoSEQ multiplex PCR assay. Imported from immuneACCESS, the table was reduced by TCRdb to in-frame sequences with V and J called. These copies leave out some clones; in studies compared against another copy, an unresolved V gene accounts for under half, and the cause of the remainder is not known. The sample table holds nearly 55,000 clones, of which 95% to 97% were seen once. The top ten clonotypes cover 1.5% to 2% of the sample. Ends trimmed: V by 5 bases, J by 4 bases; bases unmatched to a gene: 8. The CDR3 runs 15 amino acids, cysteine and phenylalanine included. The entry retains the CDR3 DNA only, 45 bases that are in frame from base 1. In the germline V gene, CDR1 corresponds to SNHLY and CDR2 to FYNNEI.

The V and J genes are TRBV2 and TRBJ2-5, with 9 bases in between that match TRBD1. The material sequenced was blood. This sequence originates from a woman aged 25 to 39 in good health. CDR3 region: CASSPPSTGGETQYF. The sequence in DNA is TGTGCCAGCAGTCCGCCCTCGACAGGGGGAGAGACCCAGTACTTC.